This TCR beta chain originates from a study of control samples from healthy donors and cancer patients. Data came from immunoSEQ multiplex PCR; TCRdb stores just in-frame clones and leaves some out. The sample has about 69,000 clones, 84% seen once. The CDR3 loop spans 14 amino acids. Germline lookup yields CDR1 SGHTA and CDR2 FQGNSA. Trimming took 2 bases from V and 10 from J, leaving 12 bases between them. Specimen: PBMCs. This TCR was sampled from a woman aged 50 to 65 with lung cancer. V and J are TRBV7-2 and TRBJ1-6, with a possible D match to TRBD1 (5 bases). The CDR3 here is CASSLTTVGSPLHF. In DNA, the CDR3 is TGTGCCAGCAGCTTAACGACAGTCGGATCACCCCTCCACTTT.